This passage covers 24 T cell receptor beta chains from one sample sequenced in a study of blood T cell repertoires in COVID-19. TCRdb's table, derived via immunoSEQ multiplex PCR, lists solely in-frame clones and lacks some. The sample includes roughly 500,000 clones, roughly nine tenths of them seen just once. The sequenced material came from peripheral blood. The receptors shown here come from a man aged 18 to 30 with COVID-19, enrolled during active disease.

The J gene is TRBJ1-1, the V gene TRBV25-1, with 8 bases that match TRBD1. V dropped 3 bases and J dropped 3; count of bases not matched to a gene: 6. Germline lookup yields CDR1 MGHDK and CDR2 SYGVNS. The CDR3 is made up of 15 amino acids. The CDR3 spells CASSDAGTGYTEAFF. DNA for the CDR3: TGTGCCAGCAGTGACGCCGGGACAGGTTACACTGAAGCTTTCTTT. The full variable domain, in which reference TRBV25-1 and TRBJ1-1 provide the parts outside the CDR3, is EADIYQTPRYLVIGTGKKITLECSQTMGHDKMYWYQQDPGMELHLIHYSYGVNSTEKGDLSSESTVSRIRTEHFPLTLESARPSHTSQYLCASSDAGTGYTEAFFGQGTRLTVV.

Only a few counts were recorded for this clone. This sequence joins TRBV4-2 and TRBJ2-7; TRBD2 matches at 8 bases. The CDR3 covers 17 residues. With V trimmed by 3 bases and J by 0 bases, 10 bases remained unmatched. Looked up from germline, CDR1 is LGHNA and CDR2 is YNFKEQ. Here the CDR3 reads CASSQVGGTRSSYEQYF. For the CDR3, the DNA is TGTGCCAGCAGCCAGGTTGGGGGGACTAGGTCCTCCTACGAGCAGTACTTC.

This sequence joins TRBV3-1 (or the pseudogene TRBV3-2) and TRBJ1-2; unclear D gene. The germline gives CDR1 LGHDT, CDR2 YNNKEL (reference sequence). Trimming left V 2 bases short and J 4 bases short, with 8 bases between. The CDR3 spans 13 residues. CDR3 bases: TGTGCCAGCAGCCAATCGGAGTCCTATGGCTACACCTTC. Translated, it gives CASSQSESYGYTF.

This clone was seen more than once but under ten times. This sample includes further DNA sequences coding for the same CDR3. CDR3 amino acids: CASSLLSGDQETQYF. In nucleotides, the CDR3 is TGTGCCAGCTCACTACTATCGGGGGATCAAGAGACCCAGTACTTC. The V call is TRBV18, the J call TRBJ2-5, with a tentative D call TRBD2 (6 bases). The V end was cut by 4 bases, the J end by 2 bases, with 14 bases between. CDR3 length: 15 amino acids. In germline, CDR1 is KGHSH, CDR2 LQKENI.

CDR3 coding DNA: TGTGCCAGCAGCGAAGACAGCTGGGGGGACACTGAAGCTTTCTTT. Amino acid sequence: CASSEDSWGDTEAFF. The chain recombines TRBV9 with TRBJ1-1, with a tentative D call TRBD1 (5 bases). This CDR3 contains 15 residues. Trimming took 3 bases from V and 3 from J, leaving 15 bases between them. The germline gives CDR1 SGDLS, CDR2 YYNGEE.

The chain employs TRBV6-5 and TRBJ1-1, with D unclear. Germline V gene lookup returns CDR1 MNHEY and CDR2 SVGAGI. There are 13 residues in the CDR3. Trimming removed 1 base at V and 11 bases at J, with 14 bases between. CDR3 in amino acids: CASSYYTPPAAFF. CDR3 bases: TGTGCCAGCAGTTACTACACTCCCCCAGCGGCTTTCTTT.

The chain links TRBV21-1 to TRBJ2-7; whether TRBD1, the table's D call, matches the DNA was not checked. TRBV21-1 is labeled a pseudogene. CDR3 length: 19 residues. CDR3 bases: TGTGCCAGCAGCAAACCTATAAGCCCCGGGACAGGAGTCTCCTACGAGCAGTACTTC. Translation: CASSKPISPGTGVSYEQYF.

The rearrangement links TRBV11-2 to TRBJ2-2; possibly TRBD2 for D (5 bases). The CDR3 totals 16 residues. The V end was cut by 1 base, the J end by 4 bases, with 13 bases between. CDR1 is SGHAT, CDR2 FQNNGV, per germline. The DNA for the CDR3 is TGTGCCAGCAGCTTAGTAAGCGGTTCGGGCACCGGGGAGCTGTTTTTT. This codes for CASSLVSGSGTGELFF.

CDR3 residues: CASSLYVGLATGELFF. The CDR3 coding sequence is TGTGCCAGCAGCTTATATGTGGGACTAGCCACCGGGGAGCTGTTTTTT. The chain links TRBV7-2 to TRBJ2-2; 9 bases agree with TRBD2. CDR3 length equals 16 residues. Germline V gives CDR1 SGHTA, CDR2 FQGNSA. Trimming took 2 bases from V and 4 from J; bases not matched to a gene: 5.

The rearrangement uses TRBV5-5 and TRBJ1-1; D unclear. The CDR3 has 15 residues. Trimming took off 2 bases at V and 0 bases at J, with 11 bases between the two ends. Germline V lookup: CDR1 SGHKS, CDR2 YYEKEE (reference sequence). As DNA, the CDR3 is TGTGCCAGCAGCTTTCAGGTCACGGTGAACACTGAAGCTTTCTTT. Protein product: CASSFQVTVNTEAFF.

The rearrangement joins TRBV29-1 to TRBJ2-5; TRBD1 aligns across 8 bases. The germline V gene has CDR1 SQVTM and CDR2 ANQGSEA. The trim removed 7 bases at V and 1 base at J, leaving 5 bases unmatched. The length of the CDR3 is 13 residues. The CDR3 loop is CSGTGTGQETQYF. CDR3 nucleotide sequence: TGCAGCGGAACCGGGACAGGCCAAGAGACCCAGTACTTC.

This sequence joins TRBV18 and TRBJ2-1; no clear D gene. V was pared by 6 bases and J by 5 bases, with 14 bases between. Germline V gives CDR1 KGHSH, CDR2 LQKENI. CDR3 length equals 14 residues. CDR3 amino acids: CASSESMRNNEQFF. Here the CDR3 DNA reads TGTGCCAGCTCCGAATCCATGAGGAACAATGAGCAGTTCTTC. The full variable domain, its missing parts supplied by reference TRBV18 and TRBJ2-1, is NAGVMQNPRHLVRRRGQEARLRCSPMKGHSHVYWYRQLPEEGLKFMVYLQKENIIDESGMPKERFSAEFPKEGPSILRIQQVVRGDSAAYFCASSESMRNNEQFFGPGTRLTVL.

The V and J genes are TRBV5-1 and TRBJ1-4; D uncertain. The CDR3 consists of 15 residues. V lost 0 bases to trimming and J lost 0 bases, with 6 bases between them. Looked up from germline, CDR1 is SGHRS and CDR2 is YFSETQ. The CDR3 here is CASSLGGATNEKLFF. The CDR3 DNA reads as TGCGCCAGCAGCTTGGGAGGAGCAACTAATGAAAAACTGTTTTTT.

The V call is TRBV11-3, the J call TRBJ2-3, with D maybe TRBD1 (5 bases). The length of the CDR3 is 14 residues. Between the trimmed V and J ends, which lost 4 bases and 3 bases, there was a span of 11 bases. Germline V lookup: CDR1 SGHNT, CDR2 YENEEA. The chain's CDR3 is CASSSRQFTDTQYF. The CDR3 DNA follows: TGTGCCAGCAGCTCTAGACAGTTTACAGATACGCAGTATTTT.

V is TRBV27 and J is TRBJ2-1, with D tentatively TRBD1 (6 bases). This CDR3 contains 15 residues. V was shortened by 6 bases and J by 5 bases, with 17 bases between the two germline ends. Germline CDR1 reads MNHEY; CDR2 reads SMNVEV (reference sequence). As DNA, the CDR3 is TGTGCCAGCAGCAATCCCGGGACAATCCACAATGAGCAGTTCTTC. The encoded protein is CASSNPGTIHNEQFF.

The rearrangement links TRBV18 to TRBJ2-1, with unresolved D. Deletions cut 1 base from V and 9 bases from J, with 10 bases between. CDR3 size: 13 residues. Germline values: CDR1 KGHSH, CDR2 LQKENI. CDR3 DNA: TGTGCCAGCTCACCACGCTCTCCTAGTGAGCAGTTCTTC. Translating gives CASSPRSPSEQFF. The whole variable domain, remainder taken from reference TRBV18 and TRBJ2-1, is NAGVMQNPRHLVRRRGQEARLRCSPMKGHSHVYWYRQLPEEGLKFMVYLQKENIIDESGMPKERFSAEFPKEGPSILRIQQVVRGDSAAYFCASSPRSPSEQFFGPGTRLTVL.

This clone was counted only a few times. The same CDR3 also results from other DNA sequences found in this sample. The CDR3 reads CASSPDRGYGYTF. The DNA of the CDR3 is TGTGCCAGCAGCCCGGACAGGGGGTATGGCTACACCTTC. The V call is TRBV7-9, the J call TRBJ1-2, with TRBD1 matching 10 bases. CDR1 SEHNR and CDR2 FQNEAQ come from the germline V gene (reference sequence). CDR3 length: 13 amino acids. V lost 5 bases to trimming and J lost 5 bases; unmatched junction nucleotides: 2.

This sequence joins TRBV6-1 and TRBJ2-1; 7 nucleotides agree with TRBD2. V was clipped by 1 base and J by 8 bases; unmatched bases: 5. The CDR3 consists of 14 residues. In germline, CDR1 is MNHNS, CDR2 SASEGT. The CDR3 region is CASSEGGGSDEQFF. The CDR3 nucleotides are TGTGCCAGCAGTGAAGGGGGAGGGAGCGATGAGCAGTTCTTC.

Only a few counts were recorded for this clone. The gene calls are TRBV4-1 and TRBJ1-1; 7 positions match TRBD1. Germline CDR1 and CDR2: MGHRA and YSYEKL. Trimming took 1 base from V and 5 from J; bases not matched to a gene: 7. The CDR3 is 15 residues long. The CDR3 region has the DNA TGCGCCAGCAGCCAAGTAGAGGGGGCGGGGACTGAAGCTTTCTTT. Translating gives CASSQVEGAGTEAFF.

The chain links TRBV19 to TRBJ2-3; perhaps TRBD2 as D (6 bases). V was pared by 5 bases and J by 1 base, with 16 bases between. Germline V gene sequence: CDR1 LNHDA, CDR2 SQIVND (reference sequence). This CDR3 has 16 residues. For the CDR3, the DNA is TGTGCCAGTAGTCTTTTCAACACGGGAGGCACAGATACGCAGTATTTT. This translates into CASSLFNTGGTDTQYF.

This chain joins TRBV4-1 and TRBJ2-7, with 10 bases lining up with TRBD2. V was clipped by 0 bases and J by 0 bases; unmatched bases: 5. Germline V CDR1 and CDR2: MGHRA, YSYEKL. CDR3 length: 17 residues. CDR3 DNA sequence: TGCGCCAGCAGCCAAGATCGAGCGGGGGGGTTCTCCTACGAGCAGTACTTC. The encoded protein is CASSQDRAGGFSYEQYF.

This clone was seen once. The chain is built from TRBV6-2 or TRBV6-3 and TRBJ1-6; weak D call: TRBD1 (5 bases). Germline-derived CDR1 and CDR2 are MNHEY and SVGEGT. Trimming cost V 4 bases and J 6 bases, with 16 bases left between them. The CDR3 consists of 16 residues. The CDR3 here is CASSSLSGTGNSPLHF. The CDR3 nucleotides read TGTGCCAGCAGTTCGTTGTCCGGGACTGGTAATTCACCCCTCCACTTT.

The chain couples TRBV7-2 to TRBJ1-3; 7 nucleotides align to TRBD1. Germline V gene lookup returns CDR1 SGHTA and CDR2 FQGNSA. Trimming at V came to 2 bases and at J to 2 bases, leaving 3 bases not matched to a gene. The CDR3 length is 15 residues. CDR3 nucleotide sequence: TGTGCCAGCAGCTTAAGTCAGGGGGCTGGAAACACCATATATTTT. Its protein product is CASSLSQGAGNTIYF. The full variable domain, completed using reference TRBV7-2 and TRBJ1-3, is GAGVSQSPSNKVTEKGKDVELRCDPISGHTALYWYRQSLGQGLEFLIYFQGNSAPDKSGLPSDRFSAERTGGSVSTLTIQRTQQEDSAVYLCASSLSQGAGNTIYFGEGSWLTVV.

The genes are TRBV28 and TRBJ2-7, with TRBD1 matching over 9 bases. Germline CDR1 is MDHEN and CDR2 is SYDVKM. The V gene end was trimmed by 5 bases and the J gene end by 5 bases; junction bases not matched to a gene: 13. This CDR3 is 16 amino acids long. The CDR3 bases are TGTGCCAGCAGTCATCAGCCGGGACAGGGTTCCCACGAGCAGTACTTC. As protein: CASSHQPGQGSHEQYF.